This T cell receptor (beta chain) was profiled in a study of T cell responses to AZD1222 COVID-19 vaccine. Per germline, CDR1 MNHEY and CDR2 SVGAGI. The V end lost 8 bases, the J end lost 4 bases, and 18 bases lay between the germline ends. This CDR3 is built from 14 residues. Study-level points and caveats: Among the donors, most were white British and more were female, and clonal diversity was possibly underestimated. The breadth and depth of Spike-specific TCRs increased once two AZD1222 doses had been given. Vaccine-associated CD4 TCRs spanned spike, dominant at 160-218 and 743-854. Sampling that yielded the repertoires occurred only after the peak T cell response.

Here immunoSEQ multiplex PCR was the method, and the copy in TCRdb shows in-frame clones only, minus some. The sample has about 130,000 clones, about nine tenths seen once. For this clone: Its antigen is currently unknown.

The chain links TRBV6-5 to TRBJ2-7, with D unclear. This clonotype was obtained from an adult who received the AZD1222 COVID-19 vaccine. This specimen consisted of peripheral blood, obtained 28 days after the second AZD1222 dose. DNA of the CDR3: TGTGCCAGCCGACCGACCCTCACTGGGTACGAGCAGTACTTC. It codes for CASRPTLTGYEQYF.